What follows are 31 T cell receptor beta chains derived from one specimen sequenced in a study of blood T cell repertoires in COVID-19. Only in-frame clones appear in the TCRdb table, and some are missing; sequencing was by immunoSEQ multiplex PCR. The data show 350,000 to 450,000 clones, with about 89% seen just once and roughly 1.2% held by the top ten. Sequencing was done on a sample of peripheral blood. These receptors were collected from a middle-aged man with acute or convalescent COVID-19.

CDR3: CASSLSETQYF. For the CDR3, the DNA is TGTGCCAGCAGTTTGTCTGAGACCCAGTACTTC. The chain is built from TRBV12-3 or TRBV12-4 and TRBJ2-5, with unresolved D. Trimming left V 3 bases short and J 5 bases short, with 4 bases between. The CDR3 spans 11 residues.

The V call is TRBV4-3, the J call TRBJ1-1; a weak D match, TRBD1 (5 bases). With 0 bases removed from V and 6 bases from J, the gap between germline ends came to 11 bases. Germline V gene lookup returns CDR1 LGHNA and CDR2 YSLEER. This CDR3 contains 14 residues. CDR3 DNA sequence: TGCGCCAGCAGCCAAGACAGGGTTACGCCTGAAGCTTTCTTT. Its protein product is CASSQDRVTPEAFF.

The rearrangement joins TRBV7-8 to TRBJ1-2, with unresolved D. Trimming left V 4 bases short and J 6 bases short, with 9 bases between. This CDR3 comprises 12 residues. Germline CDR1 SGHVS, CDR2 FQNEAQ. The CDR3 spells CASSSSMDGYTF. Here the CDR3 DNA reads TGTGCCAGCAGCTCCTCTATGGATGGCTACACCTTC.

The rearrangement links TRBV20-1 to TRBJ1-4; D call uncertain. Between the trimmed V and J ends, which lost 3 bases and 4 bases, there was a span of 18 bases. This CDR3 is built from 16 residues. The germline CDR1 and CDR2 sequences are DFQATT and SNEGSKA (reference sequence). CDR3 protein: CSASFDFQSNNEKLFF. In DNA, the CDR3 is TGCAGTGCTAGTTTTGACTTCCAGTCTAATAATGAAAAACTGTTTTTT.

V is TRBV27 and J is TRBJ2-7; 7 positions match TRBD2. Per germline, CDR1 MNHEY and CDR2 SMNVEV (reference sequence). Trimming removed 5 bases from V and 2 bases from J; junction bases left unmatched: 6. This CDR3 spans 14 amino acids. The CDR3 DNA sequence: TGTGCCAGCAGTCCAACTAGCGTCCCCTACGAGCAGTACTTC. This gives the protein CASSPTSVPYEQYF.

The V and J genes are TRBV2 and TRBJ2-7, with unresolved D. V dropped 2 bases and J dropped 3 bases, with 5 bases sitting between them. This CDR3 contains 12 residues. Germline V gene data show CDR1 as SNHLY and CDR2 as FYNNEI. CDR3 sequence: CASSEQVYEQYF. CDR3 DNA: TGTGCCAGCAGTGAACAGGTCTACGAGCAGTACTTC.

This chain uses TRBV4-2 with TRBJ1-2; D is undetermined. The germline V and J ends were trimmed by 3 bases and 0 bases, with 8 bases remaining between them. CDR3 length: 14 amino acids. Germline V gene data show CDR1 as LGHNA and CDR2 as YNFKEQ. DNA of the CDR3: TGTGCCAGCAGCCAGCTCGACTCTAACTATGGCTACACCTTC. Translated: CASSQLDSNYGYTF.

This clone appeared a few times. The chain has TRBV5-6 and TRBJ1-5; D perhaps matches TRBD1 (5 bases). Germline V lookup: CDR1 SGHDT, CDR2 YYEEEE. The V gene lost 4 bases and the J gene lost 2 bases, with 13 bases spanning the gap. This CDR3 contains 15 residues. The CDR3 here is CASSGQGLGNQPQHF. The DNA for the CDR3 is TGTGCCAGCAGCGGGCAGGGACTCGGCAATCAGCCCCAGCATTTT.

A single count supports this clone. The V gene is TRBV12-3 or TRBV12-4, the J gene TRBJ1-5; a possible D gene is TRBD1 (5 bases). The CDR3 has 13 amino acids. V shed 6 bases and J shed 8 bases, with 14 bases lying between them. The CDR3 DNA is TGTGCCAGCAGGGTCGGGAGGGGCAAGCCCCAGCATTTT. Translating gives CASRVGRGKPQHF.

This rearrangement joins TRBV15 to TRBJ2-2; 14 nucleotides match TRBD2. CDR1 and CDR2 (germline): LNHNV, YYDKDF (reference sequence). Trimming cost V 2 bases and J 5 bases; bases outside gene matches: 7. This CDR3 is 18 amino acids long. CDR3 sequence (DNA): TGTGCCACCAGCAGATCCGTGACTAGCGGGGGGGAGACCGGGGAGCTGTTTTTT. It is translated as CATSRSVTSGGETGELFF.

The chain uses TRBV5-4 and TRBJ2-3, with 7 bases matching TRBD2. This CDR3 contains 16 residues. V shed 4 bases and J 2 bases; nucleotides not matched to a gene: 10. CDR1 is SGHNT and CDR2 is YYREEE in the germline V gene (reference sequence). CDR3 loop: CASSPGRATDTDTQYF. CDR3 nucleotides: TGTGCCAGCAGCCCGGGGAGGGCGACTGACACAGATACGCAGTATTTT. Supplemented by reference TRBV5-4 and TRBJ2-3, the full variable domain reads ETGVTQSPTHLIKTRGQQVTLRCSSQSGHNTVSWYQQALGQGPQFIFQYYREEENGRGNFPPRFSGLQFPNYSSELNVNALELDDSALYLCASSPGRATDTDTQYFGPGTRLTVL.

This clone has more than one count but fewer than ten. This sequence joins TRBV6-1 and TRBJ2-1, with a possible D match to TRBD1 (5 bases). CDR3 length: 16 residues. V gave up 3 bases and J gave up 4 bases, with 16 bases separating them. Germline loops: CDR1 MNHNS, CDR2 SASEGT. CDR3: CASSESGWGLYNEQFF. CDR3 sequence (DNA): TGTGCCAGCAGTGAGAGTGGGTGGGGCCTATACAATGAGCAGTTCTTC.

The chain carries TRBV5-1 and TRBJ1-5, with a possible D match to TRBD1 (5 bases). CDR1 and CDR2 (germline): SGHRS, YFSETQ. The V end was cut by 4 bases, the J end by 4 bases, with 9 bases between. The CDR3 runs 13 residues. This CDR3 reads CASSPTVNQPQHF. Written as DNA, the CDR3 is TGCGCCAGCAGCCCGACAGTGAATCAGCCCCAGCATTTT.

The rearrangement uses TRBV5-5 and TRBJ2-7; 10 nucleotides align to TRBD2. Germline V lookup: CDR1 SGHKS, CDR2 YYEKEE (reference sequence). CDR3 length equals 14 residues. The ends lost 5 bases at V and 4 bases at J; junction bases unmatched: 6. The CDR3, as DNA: TGTGCCAGCAGGGCTACTAGCGGGACTTACGAGCAGTACTTC. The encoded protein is CASRATSGTYEQYF. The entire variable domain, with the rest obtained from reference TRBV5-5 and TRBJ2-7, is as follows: DAGVTQSPTHLIKTRGQQVTLRCSPISGHKSVSWYQQVLGQGPQFIFQYYEKEERGRGNFPDRFSARQFPNYSSELNVNALLLGDSALYLCASRATSGTYEQYFGPGTRLTVT.

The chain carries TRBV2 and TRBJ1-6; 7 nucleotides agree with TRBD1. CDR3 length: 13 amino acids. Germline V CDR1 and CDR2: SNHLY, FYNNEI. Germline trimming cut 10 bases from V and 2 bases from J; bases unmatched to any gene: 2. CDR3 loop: CATQGAYNSPLHF. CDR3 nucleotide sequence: TGTGCCACCCAGGGGGCCTATAATTCACCCCTCCACTTT.

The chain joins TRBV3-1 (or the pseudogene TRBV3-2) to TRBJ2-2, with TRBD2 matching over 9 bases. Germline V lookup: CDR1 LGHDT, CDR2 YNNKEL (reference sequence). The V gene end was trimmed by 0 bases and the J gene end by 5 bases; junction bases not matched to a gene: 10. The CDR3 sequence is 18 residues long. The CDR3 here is CASSQDPPSGARTGELFF. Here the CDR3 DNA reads TGTGCCAGCAGCCAAGATCCCCCTAGCGGGGCCCGTACCGGGGAGCTGTTTTTT.

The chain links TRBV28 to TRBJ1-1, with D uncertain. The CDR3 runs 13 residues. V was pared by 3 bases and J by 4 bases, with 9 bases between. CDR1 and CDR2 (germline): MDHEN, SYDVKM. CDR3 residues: CASSFAFSTEAFF. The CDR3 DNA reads TGTGCCAGCAGTTTCGCTTTTAGCACTGAAGCTTTCTTT.

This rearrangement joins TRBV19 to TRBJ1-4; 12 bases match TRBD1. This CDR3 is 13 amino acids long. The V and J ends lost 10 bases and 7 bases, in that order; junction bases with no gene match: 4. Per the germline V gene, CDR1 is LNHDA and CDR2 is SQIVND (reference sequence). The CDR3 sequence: CATGQGAFEKLFF. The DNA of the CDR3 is TGTGCCACGGGACAGGGGGCCTTTGAAAAACTGTTTTTT.

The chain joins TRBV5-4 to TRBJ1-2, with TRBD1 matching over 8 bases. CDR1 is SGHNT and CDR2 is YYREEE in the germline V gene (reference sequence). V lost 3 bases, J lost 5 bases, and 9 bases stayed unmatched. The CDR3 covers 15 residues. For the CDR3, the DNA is TGTGCCAGCAGCTCACAAGTACAGGGGGTTTATGGCTACACCTTC. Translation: CASSSQVQGVYGYTF.

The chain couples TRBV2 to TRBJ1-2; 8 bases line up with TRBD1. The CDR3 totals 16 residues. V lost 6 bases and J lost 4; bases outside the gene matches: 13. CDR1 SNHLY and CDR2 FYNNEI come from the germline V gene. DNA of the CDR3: TGTGCCAGCAGCCAATCCTGGACAGGGATAATCTATGGCTACACCTTC. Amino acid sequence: CASSQSWTGIIYGYTF.

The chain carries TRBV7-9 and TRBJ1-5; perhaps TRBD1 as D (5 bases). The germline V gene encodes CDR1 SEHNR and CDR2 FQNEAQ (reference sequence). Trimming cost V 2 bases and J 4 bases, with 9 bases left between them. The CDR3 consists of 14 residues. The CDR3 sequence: CASSLQGSNQPQHF. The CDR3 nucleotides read TGTGCCAGCAGCTTACAGGGTTCAAATCAGCCCCAGCATTTT. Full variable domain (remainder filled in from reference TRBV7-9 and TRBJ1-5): DTGVSQNPRHKITKRGQNVTFRCDPISEHNRLYWYRQTLGQGPEFLTYFQNEAQLEKSRLLSDRFSAERPKGSFSTLEIQRTEQGDSAMYLCASSLQGSNQPQHFGDGTRLSIL.

The CDR3 region has the DNA TGTGCCAGCAGCTACGAGGCAGGGCGTTTGCAGTTCTTC. Protein sequence: CASSYEAGRLQFF. V gene TRBV7-2 combines with J gene TRBJ2-1; weak D call: TRBD1 (5 bases). The CDR3 sequence is 13 residues long. Germline CDR1 and CDR2: SGHTA and FQGNSA. The V gene lost 4 bases and the J gene lost 12 bases, with 16 bases spanning the gap.

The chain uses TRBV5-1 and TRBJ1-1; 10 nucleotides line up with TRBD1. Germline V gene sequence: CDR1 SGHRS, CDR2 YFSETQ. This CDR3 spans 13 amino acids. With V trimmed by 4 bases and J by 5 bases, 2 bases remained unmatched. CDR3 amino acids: CASSPDRGTEAFF. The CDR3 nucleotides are TGCGCCAGCAGCCCGGACAGGGGGACTGAAGCTTTCTTT. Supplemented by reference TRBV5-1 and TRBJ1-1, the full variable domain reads KAGVTQTPRYLIKTRGQQVTLSCSPISGHRSVSWYQQTPGQGLQFLFEYFSETQRNKGNFPGRFSGRQFSNSRSEMNVSTLELGDSALYLCASSPDRGTEAFFGQGTRLTVV.

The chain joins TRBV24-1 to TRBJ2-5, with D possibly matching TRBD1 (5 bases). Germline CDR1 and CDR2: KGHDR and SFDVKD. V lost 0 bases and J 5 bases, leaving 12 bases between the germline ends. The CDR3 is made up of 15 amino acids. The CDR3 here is CATSDLRRGLETQYF. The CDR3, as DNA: TGTGCCACCAGTGATTTGCGAAGGGGTTTGGAGACCCAGTACTTC.

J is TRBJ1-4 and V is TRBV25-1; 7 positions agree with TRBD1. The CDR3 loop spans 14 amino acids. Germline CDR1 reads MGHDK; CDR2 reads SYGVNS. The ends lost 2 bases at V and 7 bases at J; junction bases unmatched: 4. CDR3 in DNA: TGTGCCAGCAGTGAACGACAGGGTGGTGAAAAACTGTTTTTT. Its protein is CASSERQGGEKLFF.

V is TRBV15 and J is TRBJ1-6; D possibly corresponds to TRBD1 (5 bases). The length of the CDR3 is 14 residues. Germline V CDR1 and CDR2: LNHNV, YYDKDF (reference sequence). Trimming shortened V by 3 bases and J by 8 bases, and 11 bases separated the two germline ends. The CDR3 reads CATSRGPGYSPLHF. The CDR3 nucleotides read TGTGCCACCAGCAGGGGCCCAGGGTATTCACCCCTCCACTTT.

The CDR3 DNA is TGTGCCTGGGAGGCTGGGACAGGGGTCGGCTACACCTTC. It is translated as CAWEAGTGVGYTF. The V gene is TRBV30, the J gene TRBJ1-2; 10 nucleotides match TRBD1. V gave up 5 bases and J gave up 8 bases; unmatched junction bases: 8. Germline V gives CDR1 GTSNPN, CDR2 SVGIG (reference sequence). This CDR3 contains 13 residues. The whole variable domain, remainder taken from reference TRBV30 and TRBJ1-2, is SQTIHQWPATLVQPVGSPLSLECTVEGTSNPNLYWYRQAAGRGLQLLFYSVGIGQISSEVPQNLSASRPQDRQFILSSKKLLLSDSGFYLCAWEAGTGVGYTFGSGTRLTVV.

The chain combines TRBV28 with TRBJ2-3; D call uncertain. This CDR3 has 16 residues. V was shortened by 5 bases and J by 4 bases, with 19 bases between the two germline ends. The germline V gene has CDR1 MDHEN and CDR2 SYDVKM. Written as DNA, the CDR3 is TGTGCCAGCAGTCCGATGGCAGGCCGTCGAGCAGATACGCAGTATTTT. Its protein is CASSPMAGRRADTQYF.

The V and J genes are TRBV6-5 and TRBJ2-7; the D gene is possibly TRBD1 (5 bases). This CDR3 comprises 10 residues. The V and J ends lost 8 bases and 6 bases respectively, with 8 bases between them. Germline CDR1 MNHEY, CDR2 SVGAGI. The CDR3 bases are TGTGCCAGCGCAGGGTCCGAGCAGTACTTC. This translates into CASAGSEQYF.

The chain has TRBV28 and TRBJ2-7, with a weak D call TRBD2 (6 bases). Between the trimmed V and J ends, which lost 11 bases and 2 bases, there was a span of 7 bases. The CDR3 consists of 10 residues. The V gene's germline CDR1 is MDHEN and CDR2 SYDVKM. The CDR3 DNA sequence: TGTGCCGCGGGACCCTACGAGCAGTACTTC. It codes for CAAGPYEQYF. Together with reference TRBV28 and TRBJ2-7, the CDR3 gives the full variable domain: DVKVTQSSRYLVKRTGEKVFLECVQDMDHENMFWYRQDPGLGLRLIYFSYDVKMKEKGDIPEGYSVSREKKERFSLILESASTNQTSMYLCAAGPYEQYFGPGTRLTVT.

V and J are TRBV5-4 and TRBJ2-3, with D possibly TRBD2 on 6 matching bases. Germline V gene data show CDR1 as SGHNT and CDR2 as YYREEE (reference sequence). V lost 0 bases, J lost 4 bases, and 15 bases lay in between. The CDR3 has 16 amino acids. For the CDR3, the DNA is TGTGCCAGCAGCTTGGCCGGGGCGGGGAGGCCAGATACGCAGTATTTT. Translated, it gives CASSLAGAGRPDTQYF.